Below, 5 T cell receptor beta chains from the same sample are listed, as sequenced in a study of human T cells and chemical hapten exposure (dated by TCRdb to the early 2020s). Receptors were amplified or captured by RACE. The instrument was a NextSeq 500. The public reads were reprocessed in TCRdb via fastp at Q25 and MiXCR, keeping in-frame beta chains. Identical CDR3 protein sequences are pooled into one entry, listed with their most common genes and DNA. The sample table records tens of thousands of distinct CDR3 sequences; less than 15% of these occur just once. The ten largest clonotypes hold 1.5% to 2.5% of the sample. The time point label corresponds to: pre-sensitization, week 0. Per the publication, the treatment or condition label means: therapeutic diphenylcyclopropenone sensitization with weekly scalp DPC. Total RNA was extracted from unfractionated whole blood that had been collected in Tempus Blood RNA tubes.

The sequenced sample was whole blood, obtained in connection with sensitization to the hapten diphenylcyclopropenone (DPC). These receptors originate from a woman aged 40 to 50 with alopecia areata. Some clones in this sample may be carry-over from other donors' samples.

The sample holds many counts of this clonotype. The chain recombines TRBV9 with TRBJ2-7; 8 bases are shared with TRBD2. This CDR3 contains 15 residues. The germline gives CDR1 SGDLS, CDR2 YYNGEE. Unmatched junction bases numbered 6, after V lost 0 bases and J lost 4 bases. The CDR3 protein is CASSVGDSGKYEQYF. In DNA, the CDR3 is TGTGCCAGCAGCGTAGGAGATAGCGGGAAGTACGAGCAGTACTTC. The full variable domain, with the rest looked up from reference TRBV9 and TRBJ2-7, is DSGVTQTPKHLITATGQRVTLRCSPRSGDLSVYWYQQSLDQGLQFLIQYYNGEERAKGNILERFSAQQFPDLHSELNLSSLELGDSALYFCASSVGDSGKYEQYFGPGTRLTVT.

This clonotype has a count of ten or more. This chain joins TRBV6-1 and TRBJ2-7, with D hard to call. Germline CDR1 is MNHNS and CDR2 is SASEGT. This CDR3 is 15 amino acids long. Trimming stripped 5 bases from V and 6 bases from J, with 20 bases between. CDR3 sequence: CASSNRVIYSGEQYF. DNA for the CDR3: TGTGCCAGCAGTAACCGGGTTATATACTCCGGCGAGCAGTACTTC.

The sample holds many counts of this clonotype. The V gene is TRBV5-1, the J gene TRBJ2-5; D perhaps matches TRBD2 (6 bases). CDR1 and CDR2 (germline): SGHRS, YFSETQ. CDR3 length: 14 residues. With 0 bases removed from V and 4 bases from J, the gap between germline ends came to 10 bases. The CDR3 bases are TGCGCCAGCAGCTTGGGAAGCGGGCCAGAGACCCAGTACTTC. Translating gives CASSLGSGPETQYF. Full variable domain (missing parts from reference TRBV5-1 and TRBJ2-5): KAGVTQTPRYLIKTRGQQVTLSCSPISGHRSVSWYQQTPGQGLQFLFEYFSETQRNKGNFPGRFSGRQFSNSRSEMNVSTLELGDSALYLCASSLGSGPETQYFGPGTRLLVL.

V and J are TRBV4-3 and TRBJ2-3; tentative D call: TRBD1 (6 bases). The CDR3 consists of 17 residues. V gave up 0 bases and J gave up 0 bases, with 13 bases separating them. Per the germline V gene, CDR1 is LGHNA and CDR2 is YSLEER. CDR3 nucleotides: TGCGCCAGCAGCCAAGAAATGGGACACTCTAGCACAGATACGCAGTATTTT. This codes for CASSQEMGHSSTDTQYF.

This clonotype was counted a few times. CDR3 in DNA: TGCAGCGTTGAACGGCCTGCCTACAATGAGCAGTTCTTC. This codes for CSVERPAYNEQFF. The V and J genes are TRBV29-1 and TRBJ2-1, with D uncertain. V was shortened by 2 bases and J by 2 bases, with 7 bases between the two germline ends. The CDR3 is 13 amino acids. Looked up from germline, CDR1 is SQVTM and CDR2 is ANQGSEA.